This TCR beta chain was obtained from a study of blood T cell repertoires in COVID-19. Study-wide background: Sites in the United States, Italy and Spain provided acute and convalescent COVID-19 samples. T cells, B-cell-depleted T cells, or PBMCs supplied cDNA or gDNA.

The CDR3 extends over 15 amino acids. V was shortened by 4 bases and J by 2 bases, with 16 bases between the two germline ends. Germline V gene sequence: CDR1 SGHTS, CDR2 YDEGEE. The authors' processing: Reference gene primer amplification gave nucleated cell count estimates. Sequencing was performed with immunoSEQ multiplex PCR; in TCRdb, only in-frame clones are kept and a portion is missing. V and J calls and clone size are copied from that table; D and trimming were computed from the DNA. The sample lists 200,000 to 250,000 clones; about 88% were seen once. Sequenced: peripheral blood. The origin of this receptor is a man aged 50-59 years who had recovered from COVID-19. The chain employs TRBV5-8 and TRBJ2-7; D might be TRBD1 (6 bases). The CDR3 region is CASSPGVLSTYEQYF. DNA for the CDR3: TGTGCCAGCAGCCCAGGGGTTCTCAGCACCTACGAGCAGTACTTC.